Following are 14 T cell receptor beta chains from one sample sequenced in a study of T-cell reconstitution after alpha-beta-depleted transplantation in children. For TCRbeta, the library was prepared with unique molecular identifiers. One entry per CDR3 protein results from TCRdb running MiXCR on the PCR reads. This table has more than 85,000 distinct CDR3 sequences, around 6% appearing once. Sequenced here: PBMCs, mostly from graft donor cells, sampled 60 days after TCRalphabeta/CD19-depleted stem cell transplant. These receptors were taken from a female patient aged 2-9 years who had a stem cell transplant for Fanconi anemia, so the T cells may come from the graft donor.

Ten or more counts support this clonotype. The CDR3 bases are TGCAGTGCTAGAAAAGGGGGGGCGGAGACCCAGTACTTC. It is translated as CSARKGGAETQYF. The chain combines TRBV20-1 with TRBJ2-5; a weak D match, TRBD2 (7 bases). This CDR3 is 13 amino acids long. V lost 2 bases to trimming and J lost 5 bases, with 12 bases between them. Per germline, CDR1 DFQATT and CDR2 SNEGSKA (reference sequence).

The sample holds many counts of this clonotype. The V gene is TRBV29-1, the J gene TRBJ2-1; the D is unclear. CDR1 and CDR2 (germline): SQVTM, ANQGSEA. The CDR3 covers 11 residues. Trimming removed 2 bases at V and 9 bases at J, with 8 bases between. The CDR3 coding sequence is TGCAGCGTTGAATTCTTGCGTGAGCAGTTCTTC. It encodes CSVEFLREQFF.

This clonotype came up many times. CDR3 DNA sequence: TGCGCCAGCATCGGGACTAGCGGGAGCAAGAGGAATGAGCAGTTCTTC. It specifies CASIGTSGSKRNEQFF. J is TRBJ2-1 and V is TRBV4-1; TRBD2 agrees at 14 bases. V was clipped by 7 bases and J by 7 bases; unmatched bases: 9. The CDR3 extends over 16 amino acids. Germline assignment: CDR1 MGHRA and CDR2 YSYEKL.

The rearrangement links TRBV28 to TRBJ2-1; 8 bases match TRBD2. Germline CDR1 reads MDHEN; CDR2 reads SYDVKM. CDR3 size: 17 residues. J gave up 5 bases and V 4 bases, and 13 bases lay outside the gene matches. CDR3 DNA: TGTGCCAGCAGTTCATATCAGAGCGGGGGTAACCACAATGAGCAGTTCTTC. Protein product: CASSSYQSGGNHNEQFF.

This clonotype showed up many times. The CDR3 region is CSVESGQGLYGYTF. The CDR3 coding sequence is TGCAGCGTTGAATCCGGACAGGGCCTCTATGGCTACACCTTC. This chain connects TRBV29-1 to TRBJ1-2; TRBD1 agrees at 8 bases. Germline V gene data show CDR1 as SQVTM and CDR2 as ANQGSEA. This CDR3 is built from 14 residues. Unmatched junction bases numbered 6, after V lost 2 bases and J lost 4 bases.

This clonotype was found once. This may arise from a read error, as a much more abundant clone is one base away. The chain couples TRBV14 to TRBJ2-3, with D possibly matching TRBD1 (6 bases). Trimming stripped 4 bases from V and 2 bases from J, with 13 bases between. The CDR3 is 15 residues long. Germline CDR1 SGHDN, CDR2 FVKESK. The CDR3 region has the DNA TGTGCCAGCAGCCCCAGGACAGACTACACAGATACGCAGTATTTT. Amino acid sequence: CASSPRTDYTDTQYF.

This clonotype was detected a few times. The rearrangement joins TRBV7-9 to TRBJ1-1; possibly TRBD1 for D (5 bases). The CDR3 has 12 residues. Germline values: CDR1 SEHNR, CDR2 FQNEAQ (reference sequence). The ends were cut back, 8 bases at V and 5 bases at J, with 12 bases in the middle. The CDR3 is CASPIRGTEAFF. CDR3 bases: TGTGCCAGCCCTATAAGGGGAACTGAAGCTTTCTTT.

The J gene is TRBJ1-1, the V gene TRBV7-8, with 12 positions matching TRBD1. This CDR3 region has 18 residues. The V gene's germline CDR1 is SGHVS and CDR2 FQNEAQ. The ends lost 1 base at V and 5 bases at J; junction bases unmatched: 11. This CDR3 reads CASSLGVGQGAWRTEAFF. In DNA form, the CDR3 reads TGTGCCAGCAGCTTAGGTGTGGGACAGGGGGCATGGAGGACTGAAGCTTTCTTT.

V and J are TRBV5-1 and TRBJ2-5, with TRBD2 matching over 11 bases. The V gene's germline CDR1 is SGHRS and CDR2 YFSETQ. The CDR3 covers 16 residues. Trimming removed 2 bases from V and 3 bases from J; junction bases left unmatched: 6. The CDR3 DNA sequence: TGCGCCAGCAGCTTACTTCCGGGACTAGCGGAAGAGACCCAGTACTTC. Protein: CASSLLPGLAEETQYF.

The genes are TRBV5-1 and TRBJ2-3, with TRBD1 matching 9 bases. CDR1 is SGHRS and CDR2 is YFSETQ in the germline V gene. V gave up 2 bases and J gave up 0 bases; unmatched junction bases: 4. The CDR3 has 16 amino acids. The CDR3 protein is CASSLYGQGSTDTQYF. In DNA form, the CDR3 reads TGCGCCAGCAGCTTATATGGACAGGGGAGCACAGATACGCAGTATTTT.

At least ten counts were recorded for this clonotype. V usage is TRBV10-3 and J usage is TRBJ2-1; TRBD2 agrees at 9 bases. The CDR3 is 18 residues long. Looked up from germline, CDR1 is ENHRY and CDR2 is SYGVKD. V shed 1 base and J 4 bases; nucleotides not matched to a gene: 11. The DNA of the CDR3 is TGTGCCATCAGTGAGTTATCCCTAGCGGGACCCCTATACAATGAGCAGTTCTTC. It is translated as CAISELSLAGPLYNEQFF.

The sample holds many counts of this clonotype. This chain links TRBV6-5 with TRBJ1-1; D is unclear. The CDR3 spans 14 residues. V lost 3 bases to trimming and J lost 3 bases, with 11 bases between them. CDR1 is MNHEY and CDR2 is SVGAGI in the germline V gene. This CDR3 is CASSYRGEDTEAFF. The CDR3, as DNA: TGTGCCAGCAGTTATCGCGGGGAGGACACTGAAGCTTTCTTT.

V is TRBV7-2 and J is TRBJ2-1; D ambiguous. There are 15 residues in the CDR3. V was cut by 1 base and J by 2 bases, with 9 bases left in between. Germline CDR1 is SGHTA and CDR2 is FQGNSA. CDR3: CASSLGLPTYNEQFF. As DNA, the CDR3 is TGTGCCAGCAGCTTAGGGCTTCCAACCTACAATGAGCAGTTCTTC.

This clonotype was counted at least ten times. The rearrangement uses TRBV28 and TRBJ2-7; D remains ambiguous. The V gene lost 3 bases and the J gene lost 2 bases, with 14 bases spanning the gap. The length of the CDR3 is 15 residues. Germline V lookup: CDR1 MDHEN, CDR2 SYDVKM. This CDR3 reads CASSFLLHSPYEQYF. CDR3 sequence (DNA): TGTGCCAGCAGTTTCCTCCTTCACAGCCCCTACGAGCAGTACTTC.